Here is one T cell receptor (beta chain) with its context. Measured with immunoSEQ multiplex PCR; TCRdb has only the in-frame clones, and not every one. The sample consists of 90,000 to 100,000 clones, 90% to 95% of them appearing once. This sample stems from a study of T cell changes during pregnancy in multiple sclerosis. CDR3 length: 16 residues. Trimming at V came to 5 bases and at J to 1 base, leaving 8 bases not matched to a gene. The germline V gene has CDR1 MNHEY and CDR2 SMNVEV (reference sequence). Sequencing used peripheral blood, obtained in the third trimester of pregnancy. The V and J genes are TRBV27 and TRBJ1-5; 7 nucleotides align to TRBD1. This receptor was obtained from a female donor with multiple sclerosis, enrolled in a pregnancy study. CDR3: CASSTTGVVSNQPQHF. CDR3 coding DNA: TGTGCCAGCAGTACTACAGGGGTTGTGAGCAATCAGCCCCAGCATTTT.